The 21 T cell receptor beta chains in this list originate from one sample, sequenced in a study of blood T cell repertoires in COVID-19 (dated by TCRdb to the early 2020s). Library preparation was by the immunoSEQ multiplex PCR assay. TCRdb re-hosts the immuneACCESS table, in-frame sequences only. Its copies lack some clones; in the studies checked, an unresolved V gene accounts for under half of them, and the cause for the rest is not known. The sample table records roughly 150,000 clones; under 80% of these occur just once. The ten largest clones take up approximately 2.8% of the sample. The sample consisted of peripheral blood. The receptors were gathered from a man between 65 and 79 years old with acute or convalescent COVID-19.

CDR3 sequence: CASSFGRESEQYF. For the CDR3, the DNA is TGTGCCAGCAGCTTCGGCCGGGAGTCCGAGCAGTACTTC. The V and J genes are TRBV7-2 and TRBJ2-7; D may be TRBD2 (6 bases). CDR3 length: 13 residues. The V end was cut by 3 bases, the J end by 6 bases, with 12 bases between. Germline lookup yields CDR1 SGHTA and CDR2 FQGNSA.

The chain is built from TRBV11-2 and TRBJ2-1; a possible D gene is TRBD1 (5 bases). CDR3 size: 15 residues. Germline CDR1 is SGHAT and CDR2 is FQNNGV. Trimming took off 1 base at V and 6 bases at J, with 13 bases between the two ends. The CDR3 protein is CASSLGAGSGNEQFF. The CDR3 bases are TGTGCCAGCAGCTTAGGGGCAGGGTCCGGCAATGAGCAGTTCTTC.

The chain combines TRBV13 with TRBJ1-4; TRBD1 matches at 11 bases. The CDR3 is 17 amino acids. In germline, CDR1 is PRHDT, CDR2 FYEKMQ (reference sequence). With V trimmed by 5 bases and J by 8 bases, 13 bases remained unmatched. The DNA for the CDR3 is TGTGCCAGCAGCGTATCGGACAGGGGGCATTCACGCGAAAAACTGTTTTTT. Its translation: CASSVSDRGHSREKLFF.

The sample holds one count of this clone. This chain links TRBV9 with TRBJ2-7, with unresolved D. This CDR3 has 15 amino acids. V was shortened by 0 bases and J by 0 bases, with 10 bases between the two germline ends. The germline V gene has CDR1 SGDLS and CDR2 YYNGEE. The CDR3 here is CASSVDGSFSYEQYF. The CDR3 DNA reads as TGTGCCAGCAGCGTAGACGGTAGCTTCTCCTACGAGCAGTACTTC.

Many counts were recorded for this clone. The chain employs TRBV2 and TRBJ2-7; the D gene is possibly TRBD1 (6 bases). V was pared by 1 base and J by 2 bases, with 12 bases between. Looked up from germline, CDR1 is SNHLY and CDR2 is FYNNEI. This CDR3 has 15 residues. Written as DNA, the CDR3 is TGTGCCAGCAGTGAAGTCTCGGACAGTACCTACGAGCAGTACTTC. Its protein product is CASSEVSDSTYEQYF.

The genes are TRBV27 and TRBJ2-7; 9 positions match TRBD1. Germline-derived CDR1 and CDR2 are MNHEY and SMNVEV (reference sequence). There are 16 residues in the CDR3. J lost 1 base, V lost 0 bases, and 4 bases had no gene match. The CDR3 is CASSLSSGQGSYEQYF. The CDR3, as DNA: TGTGCCAGCAGTTTATCGTCGGGACAGGGTTCCTACGAGCAGTACTTC.

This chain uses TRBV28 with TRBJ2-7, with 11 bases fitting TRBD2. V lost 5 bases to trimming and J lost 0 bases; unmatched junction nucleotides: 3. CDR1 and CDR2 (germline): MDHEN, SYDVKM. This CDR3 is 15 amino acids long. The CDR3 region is CASSPGTSGSYEQYF. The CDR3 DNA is TGTGCCAGCAGTCCGGGGACTAGCGGCTCCTACGAGCAGTACTTC.

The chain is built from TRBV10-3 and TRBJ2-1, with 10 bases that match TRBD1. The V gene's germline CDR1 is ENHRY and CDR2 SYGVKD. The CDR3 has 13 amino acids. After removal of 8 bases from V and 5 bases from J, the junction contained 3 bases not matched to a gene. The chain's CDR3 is CAIGGQGDNEQFF. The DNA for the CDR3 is TGTGCCATCGGAGGACAGGGGGACAATGAGCAGTTCTTC.

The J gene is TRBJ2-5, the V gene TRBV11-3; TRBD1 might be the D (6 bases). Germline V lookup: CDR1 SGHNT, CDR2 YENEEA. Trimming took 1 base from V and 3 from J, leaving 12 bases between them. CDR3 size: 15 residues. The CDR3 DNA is TGTGCCAGCAGCTTAGCTACCGGACAGAAAGAGACCCAGTACTTC. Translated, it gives CASSLATGQKETQYF.

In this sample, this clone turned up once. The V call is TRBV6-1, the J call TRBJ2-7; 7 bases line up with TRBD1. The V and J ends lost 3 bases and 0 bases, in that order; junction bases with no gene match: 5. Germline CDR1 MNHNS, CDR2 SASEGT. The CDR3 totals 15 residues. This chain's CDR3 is CASSETGLSSYEQYF. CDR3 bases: TGTGCCAGCAGTGAGACAGGGCTAAGCTCCTACGAGCAGTACTTC.

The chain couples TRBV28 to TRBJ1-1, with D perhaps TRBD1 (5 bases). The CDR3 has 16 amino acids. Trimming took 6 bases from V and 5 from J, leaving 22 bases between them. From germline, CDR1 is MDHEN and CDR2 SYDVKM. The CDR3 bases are TGTGCCAGCAGCCCCAGGGAAAGGGTTGCAACAACTGAAGCTTTCTTT. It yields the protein CASSPRERVATTEAFF.

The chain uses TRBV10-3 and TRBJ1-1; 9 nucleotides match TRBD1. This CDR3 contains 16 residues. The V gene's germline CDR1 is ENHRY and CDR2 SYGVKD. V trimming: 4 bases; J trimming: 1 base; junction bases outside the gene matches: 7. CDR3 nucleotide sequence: TGTGCCATCAGTGGGGGACAGGGCATGGCGAACACTGAAGCTTTCTTT. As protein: CAISGGQGMANTEAFF.

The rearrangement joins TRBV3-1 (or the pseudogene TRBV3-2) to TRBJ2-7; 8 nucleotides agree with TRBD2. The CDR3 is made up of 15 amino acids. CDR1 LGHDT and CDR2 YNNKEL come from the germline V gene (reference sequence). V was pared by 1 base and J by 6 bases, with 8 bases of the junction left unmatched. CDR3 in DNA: TGTGCCAGCAGCCAAGGCGCGACTAGCGATCGCGAGCAGTACTTC. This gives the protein CASSQGATSDREQYF.

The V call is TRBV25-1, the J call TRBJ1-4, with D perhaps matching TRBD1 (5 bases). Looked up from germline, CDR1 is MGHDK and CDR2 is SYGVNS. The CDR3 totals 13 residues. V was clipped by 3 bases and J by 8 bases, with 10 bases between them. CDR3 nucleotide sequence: TGTGCCAGCAGTGAGCGACAGTGGGAAAAACTGTTTTTT. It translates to CASSERQWEKLFF.

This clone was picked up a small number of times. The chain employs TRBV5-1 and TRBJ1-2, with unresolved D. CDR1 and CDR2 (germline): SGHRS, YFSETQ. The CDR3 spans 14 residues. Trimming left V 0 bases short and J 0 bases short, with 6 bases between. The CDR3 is CASSLEQTNYGYTF. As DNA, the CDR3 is TGCGCCAGCAGCTTGGAACAGACTAACTATGGCTACACCTTC.

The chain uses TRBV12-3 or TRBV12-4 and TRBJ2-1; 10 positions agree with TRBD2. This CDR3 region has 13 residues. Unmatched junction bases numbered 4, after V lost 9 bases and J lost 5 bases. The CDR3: CASRTSGNNEQFF. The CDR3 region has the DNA TGTGCCAGTCGGACTAGCGGTAACAATGAGCAGTTCTTC.

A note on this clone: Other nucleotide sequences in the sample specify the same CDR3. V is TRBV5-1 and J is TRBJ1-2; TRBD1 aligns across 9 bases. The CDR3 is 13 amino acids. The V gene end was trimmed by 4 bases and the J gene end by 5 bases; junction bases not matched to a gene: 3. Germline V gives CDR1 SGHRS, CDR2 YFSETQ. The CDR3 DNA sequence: TGCGCCAGCAGCCGGGACAGGGCATATGGCTACACCTTC. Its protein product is CASSRDRAYGYTF.

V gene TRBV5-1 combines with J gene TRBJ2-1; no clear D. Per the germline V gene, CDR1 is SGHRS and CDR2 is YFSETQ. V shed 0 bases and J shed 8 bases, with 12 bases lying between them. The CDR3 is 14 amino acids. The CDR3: CASSLANGPDEQFF. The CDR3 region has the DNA TGCGCCAGCAGCTTGGCCAATGGCCCTGATGAGCAGTTCTTC.

Here the CDR3 reads CASSLDSGMQQPQHF. As DNA, the CDR3 is TGTGCCAGCAGTCTAGATTCAGGGATGCAACAGCCCCAGCATTTT. This chain connects TRBV11-2 to TRBJ1-5; D possibly corresponds to TRBD1 (5 bases). Deletions cut 6 bases from V and 7 bases from J, with 19 bases between. CDR1 is SGHAT and CDR2 is FQNNGV in the germline V gene. The CDR3 is 15 residues long.

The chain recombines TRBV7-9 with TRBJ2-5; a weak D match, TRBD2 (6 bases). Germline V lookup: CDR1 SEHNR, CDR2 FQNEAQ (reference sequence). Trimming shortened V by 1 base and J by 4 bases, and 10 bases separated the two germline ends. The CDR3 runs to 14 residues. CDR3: CASSLVGGGETQYF. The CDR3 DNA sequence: TGTGCCAGCAGCTTAGTGGGGGGAGGAGAGACCCAGTACTTC.

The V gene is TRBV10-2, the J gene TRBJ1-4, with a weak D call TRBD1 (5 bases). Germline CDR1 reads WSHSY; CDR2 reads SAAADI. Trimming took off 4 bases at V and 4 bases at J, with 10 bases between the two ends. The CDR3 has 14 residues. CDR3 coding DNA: TGCGCCAGCAGTGTGGCAGGGTTTAATGAAAAACTGTTTTTT. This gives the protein CASSVAGFNEKLFF.